This T cell receptor beta chain was identified in a study of CD8+CD57+ T cells in acquired aplastic anemia. As for the study in general: Sorted CD4+ and CD8+ cells yielded DNA averaging around 3.5 ug. Study findings and constraints: With respect to CD8+ Simpson's diversity, patients and controls did not differ significantly. The same twenty-nine CD8+ CDR3 sequences occurred in patients and in controls.

Profiling that covered TCR beta VDJ and CDR3 relied on genomic DNA as its template. TCRdb processed the reads anew with MiXCR; each CDR3 protein has one entry. The table has approximately 190,000 distinct CDR3 sequences, nearly 50% seen once; the top ten hold 9.7%. All patients picked for sequencing had shown, by flow cytometry, an expansion of CD8+CD57+ cells. In this sample, this clonotype turned up a few times. Its specificity is unknown. The CDR3 sequence is 14 residues long. V lost 1 base and J 4 bases, leaving 11 bases between the germline ends. Germline CDR1 reads SGHAT; CDR2 reads FQNNGV. Sample: sorted CD4+, CD8+, or CD8+CD57+ T cells (not recorded which) from PBMCs. This receptor was taken from a human donor with aplastic anemia. J is TRBJ2-7 and V is TRBV11-2; D is unclear. The CDR3 DNA reads TGTGCCAGCAGCTTAGCGGGCGCGCGTTACGAGCAGTACTTC. It specifies CASSLAGARYEQYF.